Following are 9 T cell receptor beta chains from one sample sequenced in a study of T cells after yellow fever vaccination. MiXCR was run by TCRdb on the 5' RACE reads, yielding one entry per CDR3 protein. This table holds about 400,000 distinct CDR3 sequences, about 6% found once. The starting material was PBMCs, obtained 5 days after the yellow fever booster vaccination. The receptor source for this set is a young man who received the YFV17D yellow fever vaccine.

There are a few counts of this clonotype. This chain links TRBV29-1 with TRBJ2-1; possibly TRBD2 for D (6 bases). CDR3 length: 15 amino acids. Trimming cost V 0 bases and J 3 bases, with 12 bases left between them. Germline CDR1 reads SQVTM; CDR2 reads ANQGSEA. CDR3 region: CSVEDPLAGYNEQFF. The CDR3 region has the DNA TGCAGCGTTGAAGATCCACTAGCCGGCTACAATGAGCAGTTCTTC.

This clonotype was observed at least ten times. The chain employs TRBV5-1 and TRBJ2-2; TRBD1 might be the D (5 bases). The CDR3 is made up of 14 amino acids. V was pared by 7 bases and J by 6 bases, with 16 bases between. The germline CDR1 and CDR2 sequences are SGHRS and YFSETQ. The CDR3 nucleotides are TGCGCCAGCGCCCCCAGGGTAGATGCCGGGGAGCTGTTTTTT. Amino acid sequence: CASAPRVDAGELFF.

This clonotype appeared many times. This chain joins TRBV5-1 and TRBJ2-2; D remains unclear. Trimming removed 5 bases from V and 1 base from J, with 12 bases in between. The CDR3 loop spans 15 amino acids. Germline V gene sequence: CDR1 SGHRS, CDR2 YFSETQ. Written as DNA, the CDR3 is TGCGCCAGCAGTGGCAATGCCTTGAACACCGGGGAGCTGTTTTTT. It is translated as CASSGNALNTGELFF.

In this sample, this clonotype turned up a few times. This chain links TRBV20-1 with TRBJ2-1; 10 bases are shared with TRBD2. V gave up 5 bases and J gave up 8 bases; unmatched junction bases: 9. The CDR3 totals 14 residues. Per the germline V gene, CDR1 is DFQATT and CDR2 is SNEGSKA (reference sequence). The CDR3 sequence is CSAPRAGGPDEQFF. In DNA, the CDR3 is TGCAGTGCTCCGAGAGCGGGAGGGCCCGATGAGCAGTTCTTC.

V is TRBV12-3 or TRBV12-4 and J is TRBJ2-7; D might be TRBD1 (6 bases). The CDR3 extends over 12 amino acids. V gave up 8 bases and J gave up 1 base, with 9 bases separating them. The CDR3 loop is CASGGQSYEQYF. CDR3 nucleotide sequence: TGTGCCAGCGGTGGACAGTCCTACGAGCAGTACTTC.

This clonotype was detected ten times or more. The chain is built from TRBV2 and TRBJ2-1; 10 positions match TRBD2. The germline V gene encodes CDR1 SNHLY and CDR2 FYNNEI. With 8 bases clipped from V and 4 bases from J, the junction kept 5 bases outside the gene matches. CDR3 length equals 14 residues. The DNA of the CDR3 is TGTGCCAGCGTTCTAGCGGGAGTATACAATGAGCAGTTCTTC. Translating gives CASVLAGVYNEQFF. The whole variable domain, filled in from reference TRBV2 and TRBJ2-1, reads EPEVTQTPSHQVTQMGQEVILRCVPISNHLYFYWYRQILGQKVEFLVSFYNNEISEKSEIFDDQFSVERPDGSNFTLKIRSTKLEDSAMYFCASVLAGVYNEQFFGPGTRLTVL.

The genes are TRBV20-1 and TRBJ2-7; TRBD1 matches at 9 bases. This CDR3 spans 14 amino acids. Germline CDR1 DFQATT, CDR2 SNEGSKA (reference sequence). V shed 2 bases, J shed 3 bases, and the junction held 5 bases outside the gene matches. This CDR3 reads CSARPRQGGYEQYF. In DNA, the CDR3 is TGCAGTGCTAGACCCCGACAGGGGGGCTACGAGCAGTACTTC.

In its sample, this clonotype was seen many times. The CDR3 is CASSLVLGANIQYF. The CDR3 coding sequence is TGTGCCAGCAGCTTAGTTTTAGGGGCAAACATTCAGTACTTC. The J gene is TRBJ2-4, the V gene TRBV7-2; D is perhaps TRBD1 (5 bases). This CDR3 is built from 14 residues. Trimming removed 1 base at V and 6 bases at J, with 10 bases between. Germline-derived CDR1 and CDR2 are SGHTA and FQGNSA.

This clonotype has at least ten counts. The rearrangement joins TRBV29-1 to TRBJ2-2; D tentatively fits TRBD1 or TRBD2 (5 bases each). Germline CDR1 SQVTM, CDR2 ANQGSEA. The CDR3 is 13 residues long. Trimming shortened V by 6 bases and J by 8 bases, and 16 bases separated the two germline ends. The CDR3 region is CSVPGPPPGELFF. CDR3 nucleotide sequence: TGCAGCGTCCCGGGACCTCCACCGGGGGAGCTGTTTTTT.